Presented here are 15 T cell receptor beta chains from one specimen sequenced in a study of T-cell memory formation after mild COVID-19. TCRdb analysed the 5' RACE reads with MiXCR anew, one entry per CDR3 protein. The sample records 250,000 to 300,000 distinct CDR3 sequences, approximately 15% being singletons. The sequenced sample was PBMCs or a T cell subset sorted from them (not recorded which). The receptors derive from a man between 18 and 35 years old who had mild COVID-19 (a few samples of this study predate the infection). Cell type and time point are not known.

This clonotype was counted a few times. The chain employs TRBV4-1 and TRBJ1-5, with D perhaps TRBD1 (5 bases). V lost 4 bases and J lost 6, with 13 bases in between. Germline V gene lookup returns CDR1 MGHRA and CDR2 YSYEKL. This CDR3 spans 14 amino acids. The CDR3, as DNA: TGCGCCAGCAGCCCGGTATCGGGGGGTCAGCCCCAGCATTTT. Its translation is CASSPVSGGQPQHF.

This clonotype has just a few counts. The chain joins TRBV5-4 to TRBJ2-1; TRBD2 might be the D (5 bases). V was pared by 4 bases and J by 5 bases, with 16 bases between. This CDR3 region has 15 residues. Germline CDR1 reads SGHNT; CDR2 reads YYREEE (reference sequence). The CDR3 DNA follows: TGTGCCAGCAGCCCGGGTGGGAGCACCGACAATGAGCAGTTCTTC. It encodes CASSPGGSTDNEQFF.

The gene calls are TRBV28 and TRBJ1-5; 8 bases match TRBD1. The CDR3 has 15 amino acids. Germline V gene data show CDR1 as MDHEN and CDR2 as SYDVKM. Losses at the gene ends were 5 bases for V and 7 bases for J; bases not matched to a gene: 10. The CDR3 nucleotides are TGTGCCAGCAGTCTTAACGGACAGGGAAGGCAGCCCCAGCATTTT. Protein: CASSLNGQGRQPQHF. Combining the CDR3 with reference TRBV28 and TRBJ1-5 gives the whole variable domain DVKVTQSSRYLVKRTGEKVFLECVQDMDHENMFWYRQDPGLGLRLIYFSYDVKMKEKGDIPEGYSVSREKKERFSLILESASTNQTSMYLCASSLNGQGRQPQHFGDGTRLSIL.

This clonotype was detected only a few times. V usage is TRBV7-9 and J usage is TRBJ1-4; 10 bases agree with TRBD1. The CDR3 totals 15 residues. J gave up 13 bases and V 5 bases, and 13 bases lay outside the gene matches. The V gene's germline CDR1 is SEHNR and CDR2 FQNEAQ (reference sequence). This CDR3 reads CASSPTGTGVKALFF. Written as DNA, the CDR3 is TGTGCCAGCAGCCCGACCGGGACAGGGGTCAAGGCACTGTTTTTT.

The rearrangement joins TRBV18 to TRBJ2-3, with 10 bases aligning to TRBD2. The CDR3 covers 16 residues. Germline lookup yields CDR1 KGHSH and CDR2 LQKENI. With 1 base clipped from V and 6 bases from J, the junction kept 7 bases outside the gene matches. The CDR3 loop is CASSPRGLAAPDTQYF. The DNA for the CDR3 is TGTGCCAGCTCACCACGAGGACTAGCGGCCCCCGATACGCAGTATTTT.

The genes are TRBV7-8 and TRBJ2-5, with D tentatively TRBD2 (5 bases). Germline V CDR1 and CDR2: SGHVS, FQNEAQ. The CDR3 is 16 amino acids. V dropped 1 base and J dropped 0 bases, with 12 bases sitting between them. CDR3 DNA sequence: TGTGCCAGCAGCTTAGGAGCGGTGGGTTACCAAGAGACCCAGTACTTC. It yields the protein CASSLGAVGYQETQYF.

CDR3 nucleotide sequence: TGTGCCAGCAGCTTGGGCTCAGGGATGTCCTACAATGAGCAGTTCTTC. The encoded protein is CASSLGSGMSYNEQFF. The rearrangement joins TRBV5-5 to TRBJ2-1; D may be TRBD1 (5 bases). Deletions cut 0 bases from V and 1 base from J, with 11 bases between. The CDR3 totals 16 residues. In germline, CDR1 is SGHKS, CDR2 YYEKEE (reference sequence).

This clonotype was seen only a few times. The V call is TRBV18, the J call TRBJ2-1, with D perhaps TRBD2 (6 bases). Germline V lookup: CDR1 KGHSH, CDR2 LQKENI. CDR3 size: 17 residues. The V and J ends lost 2 bases and 0 bases respectively, with 14 bases between them. CDR3 in DNA: TGTGCCAGCTCACCATCTGCGGGGCTGGGCTCCTACAATGAGCAGTTCTTC. This sequence encodes CASSPSAGLGSYNEQFF.

This clonotype was detected only a few times. The rearrangement links TRBV7-2 to TRBJ1-1; weak D call: TRBD1 (6 bases). The CDR3 is 13 amino acids. Trimming took 3 bases from V and 6 from J, leaving 11 bases between them. Germline V CDR1 and CDR2: SGHTA, FQGNSA. CDR3: CASSFRGIPEAFF. CDR3 DNA: TGTGCCAGCAGCTTCAGGGGTATTCCTGAAGCTTTCTTT.

Only a few counts were recorded for this clonotype. The chain uses TRBV5-1 and TRBJ2-1; D gene uncertain. The CDR3 covers 14 residues. Germline values: CDR1 SGHRS, CDR2 YFSETQ. Trimming left V 0 bases short and J 6 bases short, with 10 bases between. CDR3 region: CASSLGAAPNEQFF. Here the CDR3 DNA reads TGCGCCAGCAGCTTGGGTGCAGCTCCCAATGAGCAGTTCTTC.

V and J are TRBV9 and TRBJ2-5, with 7 bases that match TRBD2. Germline CDR1 is SGDLS and CDR2 is YYNGEE. The CDR3 is 14 amino acids. Losses at the gene ends were 3 bases for V and 3 bases for J; bases not matched to a gene: 5. CDR3 in DNA: TGTGCCAGCAGCGCCGGGGGGTTCGAAGAGACCCAGTACTTC. Amino acids: CASSAGGFEETQYF.

In this sample, this clonotype turned up a few times. The V call is TRBV3-1, the J call TRBJ2-1; D is possibly TRBD2 (5 bases). CDR1 LGHDT and CDR2 YNNKEL come from the germline V gene (reference sequence). The CDR3 consists of 14 residues. Trimming removed 3 bases from V and 8 bases from J, with 14 bases in between. In nucleotides, the CDR3 is TGTGCCAGCAGCCACAAAGCGGCGGAGGATGAGCAGTTCTTC. Amino acid sequence: CASSHKAAEDEQFF.

This clonotype was detected only a few times. This chain joins TRBV6-6 and TRBJ2-1; 8 nucleotides align to TRBD2. Unmatched junction bases numbered 6, after V lost 6 bases and J lost 5 bases. This CDR3 spans 14 amino acids. The germline V gene has CDR1 MNHNY and CDR2 SVGAGI (reference sequence). CDR3 sequence reads: CASRGRRGDNEQFF. The CDR3 DNA reads as TGTGCCAGCAGGGGACGGCGGGGGGACAATGAGCAGTTCTTC.

This clonotype showed up just a few times. V usage is TRBV5-1 and J usage is TRBJ1-4; tentative D call: TRBD1 (5 bases). V gave up 3 bases and J gave up 8 bases, with 20 bases separating them. CDR1 is SGHRS and CDR2 is YFSETQ in the germline V gene. This CDR3 spans 16 amino acids. CDR3 nucleotides: TGCGCCAGCAGCTCGGGCACAGGAAACTCGGGAGAAAAACTGTTTTTT. This codes for CASSSGTGNSGEKLFF.

CDR3 amino acids: CASRRDVLNYGYTF. CDR3 in DNA: TGTGCCAGCAGGCGGGACGTACTTAACTATGGCTACACCTTC. The J gene is TRBJ1-2, the V gene TRBV27, with D possibly being TRBD1 (5 bases). The CDR3 covers 14 residues. CDR1 and CDR2 from the germline V gene are MNHEY and SMNVEV (reference sequence). V gave up 6 bases and J gave up 1 base, with 12 bases separating them.